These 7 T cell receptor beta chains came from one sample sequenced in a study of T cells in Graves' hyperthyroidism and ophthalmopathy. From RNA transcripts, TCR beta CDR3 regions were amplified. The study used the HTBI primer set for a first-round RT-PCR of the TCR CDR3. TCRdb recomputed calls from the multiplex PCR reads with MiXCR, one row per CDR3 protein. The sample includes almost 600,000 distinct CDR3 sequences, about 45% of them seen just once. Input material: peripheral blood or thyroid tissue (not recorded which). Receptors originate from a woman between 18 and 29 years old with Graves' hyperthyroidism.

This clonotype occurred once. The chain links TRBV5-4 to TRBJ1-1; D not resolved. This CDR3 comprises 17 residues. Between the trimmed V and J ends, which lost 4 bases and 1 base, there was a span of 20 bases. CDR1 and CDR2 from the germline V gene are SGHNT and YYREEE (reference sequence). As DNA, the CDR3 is TGTGCCAGCAGCCGGAGGCAGGTATCATTTGGGAACACTGAAGCTTTCTTT. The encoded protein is CASSRRQVSFGNTEAFF.

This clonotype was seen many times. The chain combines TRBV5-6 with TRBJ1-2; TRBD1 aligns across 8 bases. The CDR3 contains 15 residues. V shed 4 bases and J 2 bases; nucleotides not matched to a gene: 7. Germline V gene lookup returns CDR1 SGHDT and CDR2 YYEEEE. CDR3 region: CASSPRQGSNYGYTF. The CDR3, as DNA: TGTGCCAGCAGCCCTCGACAGGGGTCGAACTATGGCTACACCTTC.

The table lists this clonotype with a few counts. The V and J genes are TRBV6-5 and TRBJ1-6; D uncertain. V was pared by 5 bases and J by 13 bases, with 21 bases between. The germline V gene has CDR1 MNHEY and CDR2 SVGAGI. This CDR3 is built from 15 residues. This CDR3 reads CASSEVKAPPGPLHF. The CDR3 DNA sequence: TGTGCCAGCAGTGAAGTAAAGGCTCCCCCGGGTCCCCTCCACTTT.

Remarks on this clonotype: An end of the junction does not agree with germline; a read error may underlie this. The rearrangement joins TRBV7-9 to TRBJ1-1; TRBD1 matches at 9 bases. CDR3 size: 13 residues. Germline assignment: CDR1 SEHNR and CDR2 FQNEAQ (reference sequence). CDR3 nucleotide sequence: TGTGCCTGCAGCTGGGACAGGGACACTGAAGCTTTCTTT. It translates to CACSWDRDTEAFF.

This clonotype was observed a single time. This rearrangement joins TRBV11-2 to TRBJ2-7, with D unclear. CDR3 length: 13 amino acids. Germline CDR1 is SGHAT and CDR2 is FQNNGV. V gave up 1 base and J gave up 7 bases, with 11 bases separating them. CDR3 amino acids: CASSLARWDEQYF. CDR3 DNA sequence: TGTGCCAGCAGCTTAGCGAGATGGGATGAGCAGTACTTC.

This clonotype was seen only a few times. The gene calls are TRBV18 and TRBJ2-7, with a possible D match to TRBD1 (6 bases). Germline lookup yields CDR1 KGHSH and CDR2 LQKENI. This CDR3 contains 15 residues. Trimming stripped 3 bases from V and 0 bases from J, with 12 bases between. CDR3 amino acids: CASSPSGQLSYEQYF. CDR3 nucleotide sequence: TGTGCCAGCTCACCTTCTGGACAGCTCTCCTACGAGCAGTACTTC.

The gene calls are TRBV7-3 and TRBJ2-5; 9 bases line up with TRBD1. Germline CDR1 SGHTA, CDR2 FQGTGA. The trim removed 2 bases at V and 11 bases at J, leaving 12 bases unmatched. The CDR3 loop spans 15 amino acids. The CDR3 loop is CASSLGDREADTQYF. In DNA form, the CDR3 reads TGTGCCAGCAGCTTAGGGGACAGGGAGGCAGATACGCAGTACTTC.